The following is a TCR beta chain sequence with its context. The clone's antigen remains unknown. No much larger clone is present one base from it, and per-base qualities are unavailable. The V and J ends are trimmed by 4 bases and 7 bases, leaving 19 bases between them. CDR3 length: 15 amino acids, cysteine to phenylalanine. Only the CDR3 DNA stays, 45 bases, in frame from base 1. CDR1 MNHEY and CDR2 SMNVEV are derived from the germline V gene (reference sequence). Using the deep immunoSEQ assay, multiplex PCR amplified TCR CDR3 regions from genomic DNA. For each cell subset, the extracted genomic DNA was distributed evenly across all wells of several immunoSEQ 96-well plates, and each plate served as one replicate. For sorted subsets, approximately 190 ng genomic DNA, equal to about 30,000 T cell genomes, was loaded into each replicate PCR. Purified libraries were measured with a Qubit 3.0 fluorometer, size-checked on a Bioanalyzer 2100, and measured again with the KAPA Library Quantification kit. Every immunoSEQ 96-well plate was sequenced on a separate single-read 150-cycle Illumina NextSeq 550 flow cell. Regarding the original processing steps: The immunoSEQ output contained only junctional sequences without quality scores, so filtering could not match that applied to full-length reads. Sequences were annotated with PyIR, a Python wrapper for IgBLAST v1.9, and V/J genes and CDR3 were assigned using IMGT germline references. Any read was removed if the V/J assignment was weak (E-value above 1e-6), the CDR3 was missing, or the read contained stop codons, out-of-frame junctions, or ambiguous translated residues. V3J clonotypes were defined by identical inferred V gene, J gene, and CDR3 amino acid sequence. Percentage overlap between repertoires was computed as shared unique clonotypes divided by the size of the smaller repertoire. Repertoire richness was assessed with RTK rarefaction, the Chao1 estimator, and Recon v2.1 estimates of unobserved clonotypes. OLGA was used to compute generation probabilities for all TCRbeta clonotypes that the gDNA method yielded from a handful of donors. TCRdb took over this immuneACCESS table, retaining in-frame rearrangements with V and J assigned. Such tables are incomplete; in checked studies, under half of the missing clones stem from an unresolved V gene, and the remainder is unexplained. The V and J calls and the clone size are those of that table, but D and trimming were determined from the DNA. This sample is represented by fewer than 3 million clones; 85% to 95% of them were singletons. Around 0.38% of the sample is in the top ten clones.

Healthy HIV-negative adults with no recently reported acute infections or vaccinations were included as donors. All donors were Caucasian adults living in Nashville, Tennessee, USA. CD4+ T cells were enriched by magnetic negative selection, after which naive cells were positively selected on CD45RA and the negative fraction was taken as the memory subset. Blood was obtained by leukapheresis, after which PBMCs were separated by Ficoll-Histopaque density gradient centrifugation and cryopreserved in liquid nitrogen vapor phase. Analytical flow cytometry was used to check the purity and quantity of every magnetically sorted T cell population. Each sorted fraction had its genomic DNA isolated and then quantified by UV absorbance on a Nanodrop 2000c. This sample was included in a study of shared clonotypes between healthy human individuals (dated by TCRdb to about 2020). About the investigation overall: The cohort comprised a couple of women and a few men aged 18 to 49 years. Per donor, three plates each were used for CD4 naive and CD4 memory, two for CD8 naive, and one for CD8 memory. Leukapheresis yielded between about 0.9 and 8.9 billion PBMCs per donor. To increase sequencing depth and limit assay-specific biases, different laboratories used diverse techniques to prepare libraries and sequence TCR repertoires. To estimate repertoire size and how much clonotypes are shared between individuals, the study performed deep sequencing of blood TCR repertoires from a few healthy adults.

Findings and caveats that apply to the study as a whole: Compared with non-shared clonotypes, clonotypes shared by all four sorted-subset donors had higher generation probabilities. Approximately 5% of naive CD4, around 3.6% of naive CD8, approximately 2.2% of memory CD4, and about 0.4% of memory CD8 clonotypes were shared across several donors. Pairwise subsampling indicated that sequencing depth was expected to affect the degree of clonotype sharing among donors. Naive subsets generally had larger estimated clonotype richness than memory subsets did. Rarefaction of sorted-subset datasets indicated incomplete sequencing despite the large sequencing depth. The genetic and exposure-history diversity represented was limited by the small number of donors. Sampling was restricted to blood, and TCR repertoires in tissues likely differ from the TCR repertoires found in blood.

The receptor was isolated from a man younger than 35 in good health. Some clones in this sample may be carry-over from other donors' samples. The sample taken for sequencing was naive CD4+ T cells from PBMCs. The meaning of the sample's cell subset or site label: CD45RA+ positively selected. This receptor chain uses TRBV27 and TRBJ1-2; TRBD1 is possibly the D segment (6 matching bases). At the DNA level, the sequence is TGTGCCAGCAGTTCCTCGCCGGGTGGGGGGCTTGGCTACACCTTC. Translation gives CASSSSPGGGLGYTF.